This T cell receptor beta chain appears in the sequencing data of a study of technical replicates of blood from a handful of donors (dated by TCRdb to 2016 to 2017). CDR1 and CDR2, looked up from the germline V gene, are SGHDN and FVKESK. From the cysteine up to the phenylalanine, the CDR3 has a length of 13 residues. The only DNA kept is the CDR3, 39 bases in frame from the first base. V is clipped by 5 bases and J by 5 bases, and the sequence between their germline boundaries is 12 bases long. Library prep was done by the immunoSEQ multiplex PCR assay. Here the immuneACCESS table is served through TCRdb, limited to in-frame sequences with V and J called. Missing clones are a known gap in these copies; in checked studies unresolved V genes cover under half, and the rest lacks a known reason. A total of approximately 78,000 clones appear in this sample, around 90% of them only once. The leading ten clones occupy 0.36% of the sample.

As to this clone: It lacks a known antigen. Nothing much larger sits one base from this clone, and base qualities are not available.

Sequencing used T cells isolated from PBMCs. The chain was built from TRBV14 and TRBJ1-1; TRBD1 is a weak D gene call, 6 bases matching. This receptor was identified in a human donor in good health. The DNA reads as follows: TGTGCCAGCAGCATCGAGGGGGAGACTGAAGCTTTCTTT. Its protein product is CASSIEGETEAFF.